The next 8 T cell receptor beta chains were all read from a single sample in a study of OX40 agonist ivuxolimab in advanced cancers. The repertoire was sequenced with immunoSEQ multiplex PCR; TCRdb's copy has only in-frame clones and lacks some. The table has 90,000 to 100,000 clones, approximately 89% seen once. The source was CD4+ or CD8+ T cells sorted from blood, collected in a trial of the OX40 agonist ivuxolimab. The receptors derive from an adult with an advanced solid tumor such as melanoma, head and neck, liver or kidney cancer.

In this sample, this clone turned up once. The genes are TRBV7-2 and TRBJ2-5, with a weak D call TRBD2 (6 bases). Looked up from germline, CDR1 is SGHTA and CDR2 is FQGNSA. V dropped 0 bases and J dropped 14 bases, with 13 bases sitting between them. The CDR3 is 12 amino acids. CDR3 sequence: CASSLANRDCYF. The CDR3 DNA sequence: TGTGCCAGCAGCTTAGCAAACCGGGACTGCTACTTC.

The chain employs TRBV18 and TRBJ2-7; D possibly corresponds to TRBD1 (6 bases). Germline-derived CDR1 and CDR2 are KGHSH and LQKENI. Trimming removed 4 bases at V and 1 base at J, with 11 bases between. This CDR3 is built from 14 residues. The CDR3 protein is CASSLDSISYEQYF. In DNA form, the CDR3 reads TGTGCCAGCTCACTGGACAGTATTTCCTACGAGCAGTACTTC.

This chain connects TRBV30 to TRBJ1-3; TRBD1 matches at 8 bases. The CDR3 loop spans 13 amino acids. Germline CDR1 reads GTSNPN; CDR2 reads SVGIG (reference sequence). The CDR3 loop is CALTGGSGNTIYF. In DNA form, the CDR3 reads TGTGCTTTAACAGGGGGCTCTGGAAACACCATATATTTT.

The chain couples TRBV9 to TRBJ2-7; D is ambiguous. With 1 base removed from V and 0 bases from J, the gap between germline ends came to 8 bases. Per the germline V gene, CDR1 is SGDLS and CDR2 is YYNGEE. The CDR3 contains 14 residues. CDR3 residues: CASSVTAYSYEQYF. For the CDR3, the DNA is TGTGCCAGCAGCGTAACGGCTTACTCCTACGAGCAGTACTTC.

The chain has TRBV5-1 and TRBJ2-7; D is perhaps TRBD1 (6 bases). Trimming took off 4 bases at V and 2 bases at J, with 16 bases between the two ends. From germline, CDR1 is SGHRS and CDR2 YFSETQ. CDR3 size: 15 residues. The CDR3, as DNA: TGCGCCAGCAGCCCCACAACCGGGACAACCTACGAGCAGTACTTC. This gives the protein CASSPTTGTTYEQYF.

V and J are TRBV5-4 and TRBJ1-2; D perhaps matches TRBD1 (6 bases). The CDR3 runs 15 residues. CDR1 and CDR2 (germline): SGHNT, YYREEE (reference sequence). V was shortened by 4 bases and J by 4 bases, with 17 bases between the two germline ends. The CDR3 sequence is CASSQVSGAIYGYTF. CDR3 DNA sequence: TGTGCCAGCAGCCAAGTTTCAGGGGCAATCTATGGCTACACCTTC. The variable domain in full, completed from reference TRBV5-4 and TRBJ1-2, reads ETGVTQSPTHLIKTRGQQVTLRCSSQSGHNTVSWYQQALGQGPQFIFQYYREEENGRGNFPPRFSGLQFPNYSSELNVNALELDDSALYLCASSQVSGAIYGYTFGSGTRLTVV.

The chain joins TRBV4-3 to TRBJ2-7, with D possibly being TRBD2 (7 bases). Trimming removed 3 bases from V and 4 bases from J, with 16 bases in between. The germline V gene encodes CDR1 LGHNA and CDR2 YSLEER. The CDR3 runs to 15 residues. The CDR3 protein is CASSHGKGGSYEQYF. CDR3 sequence (DNA): TGCGCCAGCAGCCACGGGAAGGGGGGGTCATACGAGCAGTACTTC.

This chain connects TRBV28 to TRBJ1-3, with 8 positions matching TRBD1. This CDR3 comprises 17 residues. V was pared by 6 bases and J by 0 bases, with 10 bases of the junction left unmatched. Germline V CDR1 and CDR2: MDHEN, SYDVKM. The CDR3 protein is CASSGADRGPSGNTIYF. CDR3 bases: TGTGCCAGCAGCGGGGCCGACAGGGGCCCCTCTGGAAACACCATATATTTT. The full variable domain, its missing parts supplied by reference TRBV28 and TRBJ1-3, is DVKVTQSSRYLVKRTGEKVFLECVQDMDHENMFWYRQDPGLGLRLIYFSYDVKMKEKGDIPEGYSVSREKKERFSLILESASTNQTSMYLCASSGADRGPSGNTIYFGEGSWLTVV.